The 29 T cell receptor beta chains listed next were all sequenced from one sample in a study of T-cell memory formation after mild COVID-19. In TCRdb, the 5' RACE reads were re-called with MiXCR into one record per CDR3 protein. The data contain some 250,000 distinct CDR3 sequences, 8% to 9.5% of them singletons. Sequencing was carried out using PBMCs or a T cell subset sorted from them (not recorded which). All receptors derive from a man between 18 and 35 years old who had mild COVID-19 (a few samples of this study predate the infection). Cell type and time point are not known.

This clonotype was counted between two and nine times. The junction departs from germline at one end; a sequencing error may be responsible. The CDR3 region has the DNA TGTGCCAGCAACTTAGGTTGGTCAGCCTACGAGCAGTACTTC. It is translated as CASNLGWSAYEQYF. The V call is TRBV11-2, the J call TRBJ2-7; no clear D. Germline V gene data show CDR1 as SGHAT and CDR2 as FQNNGV. The CDR3 length is 14 residues.

V usage is TRBV4-3 and J usage is TRBJ2-3; possibly TRBD2 for D (5 bases). This CDR3 comprises 14 residues. The V end lost 1 base, the J end lost 4 bases, and 9 bases lay between the germline ends. The V gene's germline CDR1 is LGHNA and CDR2 YSLEER. CDR3 sequence reads: CASSQVLRADTQYF. The CDR3 region has the DNA TGCGCCAGCAGCCAAGTCTTGAGGGCAGATACGCAGTATTTT.

Turning to this clonotype: The germline gene is not matched at one end of the junction; a read error may be the cause. V is TRBV10-3 and J is TRBJ1-1; a weak D match, TRBD1 (5 bases). Germline CDR1 reads ENHRY; CDR2 reads SYGVKD. This CDR3 has 12 residues. CDR3 loop: CAVRDQERGAFF. The CDR3, as DNA: TGTGCCGTCAGGGACCAGGAACGTGGAGCTTTCTTT.

This clonotype was picked up a small number of times. The rearrangement links TRBV6-5 to TRBJ2-7, with D uncertain. The CDR3 is 14 amino acids. Per the germline V gene, CDR1 is MNHEY and CDR2 is SVGAGI. V lost 0 bases to trimming and J lost 2 bases, with 8 bases between them. The CDR3 is CASSYSKEPYEQYV. In DNA form, the CDR3 reads TGTGCCAGCAGTTACTCGAAAGAACCCTACGAGCAGTACGTC.

The chain uses TRBV5-1 and TRBJ2-3; TRBD1 agrees at 10 bases. The germline CDR1 and CDR2 sequences are SGHRS and YFSETQ. J gave up 5 bases and V 4 bases, and 4 bases lay outside the gene matches. CDR3 length: 14 amino acids. The CDR3, as DNA: TGCGCCAGCAGCGTCAGGACAGGGGGAGATACGCAGTATTTT. Amino acids: CASSVRTGGDTQYF.

The chain employs TRBV27 and TRBJ2-6; D gene unclear. Trimming left V 5 bases short and J 4 bases short, with 12 bases between. Germline CDR1 and CDR2: MNHEY and SMNVEV (reference sequence). There are 15 residues in the CDR3. The chain's CDR3 is CASSRGSQGANVLTF. The CDR3 bases are TGTGCCAGCAGTCGAGGATCACAGGGGGCCAACGTCCTGACTTTC.

This sequence joins TRBV7-2 and TRBJ2-1; 10 nucleotides align to TRBD2. Germline trimming cut 3 bases from V and 9 bases from J; bases unmatched to any gene: 8. This CDR3 comprises 15 residues. Germline V gene data show CDR1 as SGHTA and CDR2 as FQGNSA. The CDR3 DNA reads as TGTGCCAGCAGCTTCCCAGCGGGGGGGCTTGGTGAGCAGTTCTTC. Translated, it gives CASSFPAGGLGEQFF.

This clonotype was seen repeatedly, ten times or more. The CDR3 DNA reads as TGTGCCAGCAGCCCAGGGGGGGGCGATGAGCAGTTCTTC. This sequence encodes CASSPGGGDEQFF. The chain uses TRBV7-2 and TRBJ2-1; either TRBD1 or TRBD2 may supply D (7 bases each). Germline loops: CDR1 SGHTA, CDR2 FQGNSA. The CDR3 extends over 13 amino acids. The germline V and J ends were trimmed by 5 bases and 8 bases, with 13 bases remaining between them.

This clonotype occurred a few times. V is TRBV6-4 and J is TRBJ2-3, with 9 bases that match TRBD1. The CDR3 covers 13 residues. From germline, CDR1 is MRHNA and CDR2 SNTAGT. The V and J ends lost 7 bases and 4 bases, in that order; junction bases with no gene match: 3. The CDR3 protein is CASKGTGSDTQYF. CDR3 DNA: TGTGCCAGCAAAGGGACAGGGTCAGATACGCAGTATTTT.

V and J are TRBV19 and TRBJ1-5; D is unresolved. The CDR3 sequence is 16 residues long. The V and J ends lost 2 bases and 4 bases respectively, with 15 bases between them. Germline lookup yields CDR1 LNHDA and CDR2 SQIVND (reference sequence). The CDR3 DNA reads as TGTGCCAGTAGTATATGGGGTTTCGTATCGAATCAGCCCCAGCATTTT. Amino acid sequence: CASSIWGFVSNQPQHF.

This clonotype was seen more than once but under ten times. The V call is TRBV29-1, the J call TRBJ2-2, with TRBD1 matching over 8 bases. This CDR3 is 16 amino acids long. CDR1 is SQVTM, CDR2 ANQGSEA, per germline. Trimming at V came to 4 bases and at J to 3 bases, leaving 10 bases not matched to a gene. CDR3: CSVAGLNRGDTGELFF. The DNA for the CDR3 is TGCAGCGTTGCCGGTTTAAACAGGGGGGACACCGGGGAGCTGTTTTTT.

The chain carries TRBV15 and TRBJ2-7; D possibly corresponds to TRBD2 (6 bases). Germline V gives CDR1 LNHNV, CDR2 YYDKDF (reference sequence). V was shortened by 4 bases and J by 1 base, with 11 bases between the two germline ends. The CDR3 spans 14 residues. The CDR3 region is CATSTGRESYEQYV. Here the CDR3 DNA reads TGTGCCACCAGCACCGGACGGGAGTCCTACGAGCAGTACGTC.

This clonotype has at least ten counts. This chain uses TRBV5-1 with TRBJ2-5; 11 bases map to TRBD2. From germline, CDR1 is SGHRS and CDR2 YFSETQ. The CDR3 sequence is 17 residues long. J gave up 2 bases and V 5 bases, and 11 bases lay outside the gene matches. The CDR3: CASSPGSGLAAQETQYF. CDR3 coding DNA: TGCGCCAGCAGTCCCGGGTCGGGACTAGCGGCTCAAGAGACCCAGTACTTC.

The gene calls are TRBV7-9 and TRBJ2-7; tentatively, D is TRBD1 (5 bases). This CDR3 contains 14 residues. With 1 base removed from V and 0 bases from J, the gap between germline ends came to 7 bases. Per the germline V gene, CDR1 is SEHNR and CDR2 is FQNEAQ (reference sequence). The CDR3 sequence: CASSLEGHSYEQYV. The DNA for the CDR3 is TGTGCCAGCAGCTTAGAAGGACACTCCTACGAGCAGTACGTC.

This clonotype is a singleton in its sample. The chain has TRBV6-5 and TRBJ1-1; a possible D gene is TRBD1 (5 bases). Germline assignment: CDR1 MNHEY and CDR2 SVGAGI. CDR3 length: 15 residues. V shed 7 bases and J shed 1 base, with 16 bases lying between them. The CDR3 region has the DNA TGTGCCAGCACCCTACTAGGGGTAGGGAACACTGAAGCTTTCTTT. Residues: CASTLLGVGNTEAFF.

This sequence joins TRBV9 and TRBJ1-3, with D possibly matching TRBD1 (5 bases). The ends were cut back, 4 bases at V and 8 bases at J, with 10 bases in the middle. Looked up from germline, CDR1 is SGDLS and CDR2 is YYNGEE. This CDR3 is 12 amino acids long. The CDR3 DNA sequence: TGTGCCAGCAGCTCCAGGGTCGACACCATATATTTT. This codes for CASSSRVDTIYF.

This clonotype has a count of ten or more. The chain couples TRBV12-3 or TRBV12-4 to TRBJ2-3, with D unclear. The V end lost 8 bases, the J end lost 0 bases, and 12 bases lay between the germline ends. This CDR3 is 14 amino acids long. The DNA for the CDR3 is TGTGCCAGCGACCGGAGCTTTAGCACAGATACGCAGTATTTT. Its protein is CASDRSFSTDTQYF.

V gene TRBV5-6 combines with J gene TRBJ1-1, with 9 bases aligning to TRBD1. With V trimmed by 4 bases and J by 2 bases, 6 bases remained unmatched. The CDR3 contains 15 residues. Germline V CDR1 and CDR2: SGHDT, YYEEEE. The CDR3 loop is CASSRKGQGNTEAFF. CDR3 coding DNA: TGTGCCAGCAGCAGAAAGGGACAGGGAAACACTGAAGCTTTCTTT.

This clonotype was detected a few times. This sequence joins TRBV23-1 and TRBJ1-5; possible D gene TRBD1, 6 bases. TRBV23-1 is placed among ORFs of uncertain function. Trimming shortened V by 11 bases and J by 6 bases, and 11 bases separated the two germline ends. The CDR3 consists of 11 residues. CDR3 region: CAPRGRQPQHF. In DNA, the CDR3 is TGCGCCCCCAGGGGCCGTCAGCCCCAGCATTTT.

The chain joins TRBV12-3 or TRBV12-4 to TRBJ2-7; possibly TRBD1 for D (5 bases). V shed 4 bases and J shed 6 bases, with 7 bases lying between them. The CDR3 is made up of 11 amino acids. The chain's CDR3 is CASSSQGEQYF. Written as DNA, the CDR3 is TGTGCCAGCAGTTCTCAGGGCGAGCAGTACTTC.

Ten or more counts support this clonotype. The V gene is TRBV30, the J gene TRBJ1-2; 10 positions agree with TRBD1. V shed 3 bases and J 8 bases; nucleotides not matched to a gene: 6. The CDR3 consists of 13 residues. Germline CDR1 GTSNPN, CDR2 SVGIG (reference sequence). This chain's CDR3 is CAWSAGQGGGYTF. The DNA for the CDR3 is TGTGCCTGGAGCGCCGGACAGGGGGGAGGCTACACCTTC.

The chain employs TRBV7-2 and TRBJ1-2; D unclear. The V gene's germline CDR1 is SGHTA and CDR2 FQGNSA. The CDR3 is 13 amino acids. Trimming stripped 0 bases from V and 2 bases from J, with 4 bases between. The CDR3 DNA sequence: TGTGCCAGCAGCTTAGCTGAGAACTATGGCTACACCTTC. It codes for CASSLAENYGYTF.

This chain links TRBV6-1 with TRBJ2-7, with 9 nucleotides matching TRBD2. The junction had 9 bases not matched to a gene; V was cut back by 7 bases and J by 2 bases. The CDR3 has 15 residues. The germline CDR1 and CDR2 sequences are MNHNS and SASEGT. DNA of the CDR3: TGTGCCAGCAACCTAGCGGGACAGCGTACCTACGAGCAGTACTTC. Protein sequence: CASNLAGQRTYEQYF.

This clonotype has a count of ten or more. This rearrangement joins TRBV7-3 to TRBJ2-2; D gene ambiguous. V gave up 2 bases and J gave up 4 bases, with 5 bases separating them. Germline V gives CDR1 SGHTA, CDR2 FQGTGA. The CDR3 contains 13 residues. The CDR3 nucleotides read TGTGCCAGCAGCTTACTCCCCACCGGGGAGCTGTTTTTT. Encoded protein: CASSLLPTGELFF. Full variable domain (remainder filled in from reference TRBV7-3 and TRBJ2-2): GAGVSQTPSNKVTEKGKYVELRCDPISGHTALYWYRQSLGQGPEFLIYFQGTGAADDSGLPNDRFFAVRPEGSVSTLKIQRTERGDSAVYLCASSLLPTGELFFGEGSRLTVL.

This clonotype came up many times. DNA of the CDR3: TGTGCCAGCAGTTGGGGAGTTTACAATGAGCAGTTCTTC. The encoded protein is CASSWGVYNEQFF. The chain links TRBV6-2 or TRBV6-3 to TRBJ2-1, with a possible D match to TRBD2 (5 bases). V was cut by 4 bases and J by 4 bases, with 8 bases left in between. The CDR3 is made up of 13 amino acids. The germline V gene has CDR1 MNHEY and CDR2 SVGEGT.

This clonotype has just a few counts. The genes are TRBV4-1 and TRBJ2-7, with 9 bases identical to TRBD2. This CDR3 is 15 amino acids long. The junction had 4 bases not matched to a gene; V was cut back by 4 bases and J by 0 bases. Per the germline V gene, CDR1 is MGHRA and CDR2 is YSYEKL. Written as DNA, the CDR3 is TGCGCCAGCAGCCCGACTAGCGGATACTCCTACGAGCAGTACTTC. It is translated as CASSPTSGYSYEQYF.

The sample holds a few counts of this clonotype. The chain employs TRBV7-8 and TRBJ2-5; D ambiguous. The CDR3 has 15 amino acids. The V end was cut by 5 bases, the J end by 3 bases, with 16 bases between. Germline V gene data show CDR1 as SGHVS and CDR2 as FQNEAQ. The CDR3: CASSRARVGKETQYF. DNA for the CDR3: TGTGCCAGCAGCCGCGCTCGGGTTGGGAAAGAGACCCAGTACTTC.

This clonotype showed up just a few times. V and J are TRBV30 and TRBJ2-1; TRBD2 might be the D (6 bases). The V end was cut by 5 bases, the J end by 7 bases, with 12 bases between. This CDR3 is 12 amino acids long. The V gene's germline CDR1 is GTSNPN and CDR2 SVGIG (reference sequence). The CDR3: CAWGRTGNEQFF. The CDR3 DNA is TGTGCCTGGGGGAGGACGGGGAATGAGCAGTTCTTC.

Ten or more counts support this clonotype. The chain uses TRBV6-5 and TRBJ2-3, with unresolved D. Trimming took off 6 bases at V and 5 bases at J, with 12 bases between the two ends. CDR1 MNHEY and CDR2 SVGAGI come from the germline V gene. CDR3 length: 13 amino acids. In DNA, the CDR3 is TGTGCCAGCAGCTCGCGTGTCGTAGATACGCAGTATTTT. Its protein product is CASSSRVVDTQYF.